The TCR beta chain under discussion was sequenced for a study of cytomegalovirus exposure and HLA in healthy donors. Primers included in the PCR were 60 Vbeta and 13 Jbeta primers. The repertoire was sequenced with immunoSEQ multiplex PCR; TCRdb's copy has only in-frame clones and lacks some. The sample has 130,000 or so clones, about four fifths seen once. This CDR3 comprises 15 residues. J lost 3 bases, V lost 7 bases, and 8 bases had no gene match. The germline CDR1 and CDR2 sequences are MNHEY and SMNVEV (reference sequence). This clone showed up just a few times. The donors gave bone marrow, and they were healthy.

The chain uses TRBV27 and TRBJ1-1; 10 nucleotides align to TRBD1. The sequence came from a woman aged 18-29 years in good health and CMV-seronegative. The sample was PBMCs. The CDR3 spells CASTWTGTGDTEAFF. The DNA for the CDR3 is TGTGCCAGCACGTGGACCGGGACAGGGGACACTGAAGCTTTCTTT.